What follows describes a single TCR beta chain. Its antigen is as yet unknown. The PCR was carried out with 60 Vbeta primers and 13 Jbeta primers. Per the original data handling: Roughly 83 million unique TCR beta chains, about 10 million of them shared, were counted by a later analysis. The table came from immunoSEQ multiplex PCR; TCRdb's copy has only in-frame clones and leaves some out. The D gene and trimming were derived from the DNA, and the V and J assignments and clone size from that table. The sample includes 210,000 or so clones, over 80% of them seen just once. This CDR3 is 13 amino acids long. The germline V gene has CDR1 SGHTA and CDR2 FQGTGA. The sample comes from a study of cytomegalovirus exposure and HLA in healthy donors. Study conclusions and caveats: When analyzed later, the rates of TCR association showed variation by HLA locus, with DRB1 the most and HLA-C the fewest. The classifier reportedly diagnosed cytomegalovirus status with high specificity and sensitivity. A reported reduction in N-insertions relative to the roughly 710-donor mean was seen in an Asian-associated ancestry cluster in a later analysis.

This receptor was obtained from a boy aged 2 to 9 in good health and CMV-seronegative. Sequenced input: PBMCs. V and J are TRBV7-3 and TRBJ2-5, with TRBD2 matching over 8 bases. The end of the DNA aligns better with TRBJ2-7, so the J call may be wrong. The CDR3 nucleotides read TGTGCCAGCAGCTTCGCGGGGGGCTACGAGCAGTACTTC. It yields the protein CASSFAGGYEQYF.